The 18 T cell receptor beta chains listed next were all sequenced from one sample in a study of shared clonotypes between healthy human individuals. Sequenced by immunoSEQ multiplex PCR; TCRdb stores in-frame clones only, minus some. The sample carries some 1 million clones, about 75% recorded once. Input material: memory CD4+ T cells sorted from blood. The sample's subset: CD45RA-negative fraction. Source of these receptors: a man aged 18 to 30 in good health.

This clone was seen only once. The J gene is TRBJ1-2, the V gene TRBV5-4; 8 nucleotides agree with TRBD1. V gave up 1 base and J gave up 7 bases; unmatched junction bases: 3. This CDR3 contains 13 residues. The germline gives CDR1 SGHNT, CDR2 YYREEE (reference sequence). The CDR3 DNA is TGTGCCAGCAGCTTGCAGGGGGCGCGTGGCTACACCTTC. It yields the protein CASSLQGARGYTF.

The CDR3 DNA reads as TGTGCCATTAGTAAACCGGGACTAGCGGACAACAATGAGCAGTTCTTC. Residues: CAISKPGLADNNEQFF. The chain employs TRBV10-3 and TRBJ2-1, with TRBD2 identical over 11 bases. The CDR3 spans 16 residues. V lost 9 bases, J lost 5 bases, and 12 bases stayed unmatched. Germline-derived CDR1 and CDR2 are ENHRY and SYGVKD.

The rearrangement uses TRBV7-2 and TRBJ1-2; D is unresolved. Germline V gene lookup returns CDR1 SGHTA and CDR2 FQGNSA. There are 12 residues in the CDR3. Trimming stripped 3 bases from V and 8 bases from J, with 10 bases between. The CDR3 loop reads CASSFDLKGYTF. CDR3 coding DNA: TGTGCCAGCAGCTTCGACCTAAAGGGCTACACCTTC. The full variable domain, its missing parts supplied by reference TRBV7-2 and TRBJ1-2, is GAGVSQSPSNKVTEKGKDVELRCDPISGHTALYWYRQSLGQGLEFLIYFQGNSAPDKSGLPSDRFSAERTGGSVSTLTIQRTQQEDSAVYLCASSFDLKGYTFGSGTRLTVV.

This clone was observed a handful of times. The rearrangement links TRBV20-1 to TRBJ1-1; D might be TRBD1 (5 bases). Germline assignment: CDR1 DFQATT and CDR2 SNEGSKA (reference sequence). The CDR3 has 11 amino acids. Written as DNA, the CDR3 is TGCAGCCACCGACAGTCCGCTGAAGCTTTCTTT. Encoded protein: CSHRQSAEAFF.

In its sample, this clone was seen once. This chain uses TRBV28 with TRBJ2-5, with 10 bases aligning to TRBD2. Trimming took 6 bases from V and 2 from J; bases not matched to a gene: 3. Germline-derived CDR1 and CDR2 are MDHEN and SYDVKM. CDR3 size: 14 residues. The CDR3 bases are TGTGCCAGCAGCCTAGCGGGGGATCAAGAGACCCAGTACTTC. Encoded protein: CASSLAGDQETQYF.

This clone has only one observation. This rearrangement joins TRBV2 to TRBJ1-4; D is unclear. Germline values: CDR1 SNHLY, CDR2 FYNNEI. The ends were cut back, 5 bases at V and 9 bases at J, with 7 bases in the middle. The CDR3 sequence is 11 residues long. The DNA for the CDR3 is TGTGCCAGCAGTTTGGGGAAAAAACTGTTTTTT. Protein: CASSLGKKLFF. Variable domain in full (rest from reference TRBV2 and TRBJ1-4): EPEVTQTPSHQVTQMGQEVILRCVPISNHLYFYWYRQILGQKVEFLVSFYNNEISEKSEIFDDQFSVERPDGSNFTLKIRSTKLEDSAMYFCASSLGKKLFFGSGTQLSVL.

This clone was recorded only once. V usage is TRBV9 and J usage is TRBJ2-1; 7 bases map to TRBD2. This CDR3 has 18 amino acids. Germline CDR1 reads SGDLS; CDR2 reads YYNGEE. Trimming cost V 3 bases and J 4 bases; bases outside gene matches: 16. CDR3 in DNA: TGTGCCAGCAGCGACACAACCGGTCTAGCGGACACATACAATGAGCAGTTCTTC. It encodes CASSDTTGLADTYNEQFF.

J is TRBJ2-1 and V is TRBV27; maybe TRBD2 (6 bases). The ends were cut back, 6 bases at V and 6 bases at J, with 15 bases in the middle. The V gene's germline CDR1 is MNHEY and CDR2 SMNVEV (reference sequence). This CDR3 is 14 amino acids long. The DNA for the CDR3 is TGTGCCAGCAGGCGGGGTCCCGTAAGCAATGAGCAGTTCTTC. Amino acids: CASRRGPVSNEQFF.

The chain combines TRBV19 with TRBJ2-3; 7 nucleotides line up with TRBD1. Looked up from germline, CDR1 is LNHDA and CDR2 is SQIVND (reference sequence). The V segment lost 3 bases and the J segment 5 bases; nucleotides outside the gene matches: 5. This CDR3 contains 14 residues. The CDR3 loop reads CASSIGQGVDTQYF. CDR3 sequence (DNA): TGTGCCAGTAGTATCGGGCAGGGGGTAGATACGCAGTATTTT. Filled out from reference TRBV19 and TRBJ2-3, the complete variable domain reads DGGITQSPKYLFRKEGQNVTLSCEQNLNHDAMYWYRQDPGQGLRLIYYSQIVNDFQKGDIAEGYSVSREKKESFPLTVTSAQKNPTAFYLCASSIGQGVDTQYFGPGTRLTVL.

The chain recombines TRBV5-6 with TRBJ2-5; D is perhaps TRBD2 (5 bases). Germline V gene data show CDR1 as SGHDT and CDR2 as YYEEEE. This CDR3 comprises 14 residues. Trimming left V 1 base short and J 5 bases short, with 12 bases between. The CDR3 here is CASSLRGIKETQYF. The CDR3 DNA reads TGTGCCAGCAGCTTGCGGGGTATCAAGGAGACCCAGTACTTC.

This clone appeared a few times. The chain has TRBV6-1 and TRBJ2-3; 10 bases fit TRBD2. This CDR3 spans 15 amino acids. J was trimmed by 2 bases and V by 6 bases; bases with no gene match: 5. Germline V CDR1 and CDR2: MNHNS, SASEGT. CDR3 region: CASSRTSGYTDTQYF. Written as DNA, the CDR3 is TGTGCCAGCAGCCGGACTAGCGGATACACAGATACGCAGTATTTT.

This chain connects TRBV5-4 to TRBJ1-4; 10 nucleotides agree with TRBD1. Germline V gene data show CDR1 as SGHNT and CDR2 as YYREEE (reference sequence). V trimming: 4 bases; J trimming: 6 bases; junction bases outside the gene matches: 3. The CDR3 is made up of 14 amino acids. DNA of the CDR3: TGTGCCAGCAGCCACGGGACAGGGGATGAAAAACTGTTTTTT. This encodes CASSHGTGDEKLFF.

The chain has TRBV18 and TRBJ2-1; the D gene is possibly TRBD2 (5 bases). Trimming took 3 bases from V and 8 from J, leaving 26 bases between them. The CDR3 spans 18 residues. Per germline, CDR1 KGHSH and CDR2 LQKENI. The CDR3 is CASSPQDLLFLHNDEQFF. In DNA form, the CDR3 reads TGTGCCAGCTCACCTCAGGACTTATTATTTTTGCATAACGATGAGCAGTTCTTC.

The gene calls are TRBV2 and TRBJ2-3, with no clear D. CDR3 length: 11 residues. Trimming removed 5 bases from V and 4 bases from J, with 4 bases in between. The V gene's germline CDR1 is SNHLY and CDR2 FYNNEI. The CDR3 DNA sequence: TGTGCCAGCAGTCTAGCAGATACGCAGTATTTT. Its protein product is CASSLADTQYF.

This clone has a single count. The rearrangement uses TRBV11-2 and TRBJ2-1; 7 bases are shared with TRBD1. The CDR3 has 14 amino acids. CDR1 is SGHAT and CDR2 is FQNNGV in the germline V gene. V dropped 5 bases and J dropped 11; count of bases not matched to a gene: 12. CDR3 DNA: TGTGCCAGCAGCCCTAATCTCGGGACAGCCCAGCAGTTCTTC. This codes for CASSPNLGTAQQFF.

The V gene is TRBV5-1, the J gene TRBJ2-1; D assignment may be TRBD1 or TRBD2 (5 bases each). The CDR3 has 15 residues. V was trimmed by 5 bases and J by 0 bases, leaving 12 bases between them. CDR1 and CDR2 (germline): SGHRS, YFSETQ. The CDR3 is CASSGTFTSYNEQFF. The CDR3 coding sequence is TGCGCCAGCAGTGGGACGTTTACCTCCTACAATGAGCAGTTCTTC.

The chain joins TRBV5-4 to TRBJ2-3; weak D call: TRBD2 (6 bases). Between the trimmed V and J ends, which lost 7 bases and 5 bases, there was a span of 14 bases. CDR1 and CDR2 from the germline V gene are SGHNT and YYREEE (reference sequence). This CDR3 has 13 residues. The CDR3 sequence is CASRRGNEDTQYF. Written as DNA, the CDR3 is TGTGCCAGCCGTCGCGGGAATGAAGATACGCAGTATTTT. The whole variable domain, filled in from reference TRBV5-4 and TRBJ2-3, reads ETGVTQSPTHLIKTRGQQVTLRCSSQSGHNTVSWYQQALGQGPQFIFQYYREEENGRGNFPPRFSGLQFPNYSSELNVNALELDDSALYLCASRRGNEDTQYFGPGTRLTVL.

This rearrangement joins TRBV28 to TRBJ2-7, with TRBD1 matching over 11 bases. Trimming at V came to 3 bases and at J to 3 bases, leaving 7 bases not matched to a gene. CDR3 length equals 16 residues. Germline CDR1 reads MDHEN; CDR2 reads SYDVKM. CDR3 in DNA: TGTGCCAGCAGTTTCTCCGAAGGGACAGGGGGCTACGAGCAGTACTTC. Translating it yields CASSFSEGTGGYEQYF. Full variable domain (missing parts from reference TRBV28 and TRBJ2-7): DVKVTQSSRYLVKRTGEKVFLECVQDMDHENMFWYRQDPGLGLRLIYFSYDVKMKEKGDIPEGYSVSREKKERFSLILESASTNQTSMYLCASSFSEGTGGYEQYFGPGTRLTVT.